This T cell receptor (beta chain) was identified during a study of blood T cells in healthy people across ages. Isolation of PBMCs gave at least 7 million cells per sample. Primed by a sample-barcoded 5' primer and a J-beta primer mix, a second PCR proceeded for 7 to 11 cycles. TCRdb itself ran the 5' RACE reads through MiXCR, one entry per CDR3 protein. The data show 1.5 million to 2 million distinct CDR3 sequences, approximately 28% seen once. This clonotype has more than one count but fewer than ten. CDR3 length: 16 residues. Germline CDR1 reads MNHEY; CDR2 reads SVGAGI. Germline trimming cut 1 base from V and 1 base from J; bases unmatched to any gene: 4.

The TCR was taken from a woman aged 25 to 45 in good health. J is TRBJ1-1 and V is TRBV6-5; TRBD1 agrees at 9 bases. The sequencing sample was made of blood. The CDR3 spells CASSYLQGAGNTEAFF. The DNA for the CDR3 is TGTGCCAGCAGTTACTTACAGGGGGCCGGGAACACTGAAGCTTTCTTT.